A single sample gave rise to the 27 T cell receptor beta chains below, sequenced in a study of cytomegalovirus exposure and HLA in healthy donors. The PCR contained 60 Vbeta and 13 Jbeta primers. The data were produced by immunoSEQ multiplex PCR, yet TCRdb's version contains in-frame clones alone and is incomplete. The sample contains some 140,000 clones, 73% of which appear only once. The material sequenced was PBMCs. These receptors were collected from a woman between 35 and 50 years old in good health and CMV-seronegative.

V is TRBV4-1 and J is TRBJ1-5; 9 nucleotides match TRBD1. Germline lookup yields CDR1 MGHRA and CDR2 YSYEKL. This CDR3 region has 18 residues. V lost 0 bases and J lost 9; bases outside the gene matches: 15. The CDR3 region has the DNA TGCGCCAGCAGCCAAGATTACGGGGATGGACAGGGGCCTCTGCCCCAGCATTTT. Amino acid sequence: CASSQDYGDGQGPLPQHF.

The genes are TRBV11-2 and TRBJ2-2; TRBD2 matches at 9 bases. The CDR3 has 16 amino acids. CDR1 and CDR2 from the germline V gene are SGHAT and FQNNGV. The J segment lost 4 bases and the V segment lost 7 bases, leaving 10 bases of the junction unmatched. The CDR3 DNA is TGTGCCAGCACCTCCTGGGCTAGCGGGGTCACCGGGGAGCTGTTTTTT. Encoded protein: CASTSWASGVTGELFF. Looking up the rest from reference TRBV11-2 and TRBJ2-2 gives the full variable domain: EAGVAQSPRYKIIEKRQSVAFWCNPISGHATLYWYQQILGQGPKLLIQFQNNGVVDDSQLPKDRFSAERLKGVDSTLKIQPAKLEDSAVYLCASTSWASGVTGELFFGEGSRLTVL.

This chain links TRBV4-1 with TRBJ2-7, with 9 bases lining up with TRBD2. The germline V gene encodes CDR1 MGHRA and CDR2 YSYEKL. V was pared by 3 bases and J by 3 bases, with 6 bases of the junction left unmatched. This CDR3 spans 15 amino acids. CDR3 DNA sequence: TGCGCCAGCAGCCACCCCAGCGGGGGGAACTACGAGCAGTACTTC. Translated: CASSHPSGGNYEQYF.

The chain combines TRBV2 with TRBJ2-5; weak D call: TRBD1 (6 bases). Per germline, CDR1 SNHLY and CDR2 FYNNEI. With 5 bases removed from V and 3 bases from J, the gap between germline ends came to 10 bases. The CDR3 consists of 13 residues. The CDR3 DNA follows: TGTGCCAGCAGTACGGACAGAAAAGAGACCCAGTACTTC. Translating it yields CASSTDRKETQYF.

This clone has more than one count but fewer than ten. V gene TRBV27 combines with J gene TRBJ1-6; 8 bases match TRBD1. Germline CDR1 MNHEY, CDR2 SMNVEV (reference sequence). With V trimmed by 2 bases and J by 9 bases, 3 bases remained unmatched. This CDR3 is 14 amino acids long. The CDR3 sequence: CASSLEQGVSPLHF. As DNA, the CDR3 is TGTGCCAGCAGTTTAGAACAGGGGGTTTCACCCCTCCACTTT.

CDR3 sequence reads: CASSSQHTDTQYF. The CDR3 nucleotides read TGTGCCAGCAGCTCACAACACACAGATACGCAGTATTTT. The chain uses TRBV7-3 and TRBJ2-3, with D hard to call. The V gene's germline CDR1 is SGHTA and CDR2 FQGTGA. There are 13 residues in the CDR3. V was cut by 4 bases and J by 2 bases, with 7 bases left in between.

The CDR3 sequence is CASSQDRDGGYTF. The CDR3 coding sequence is TGTGCCAGCAGCCAAGACAGGGATGGTGGCTACACCTTC. This chain uses TRBV11-2 with TRBJ1-2; 7 positions agree with TRBD1. This CDR3 spans 13 amino acids. Germline loops: CDR1 SGHAT, CDR2 FQNNGV. Trimming removed 5 bases from V and 7 bases from J; junction bases left unmatched: 7.

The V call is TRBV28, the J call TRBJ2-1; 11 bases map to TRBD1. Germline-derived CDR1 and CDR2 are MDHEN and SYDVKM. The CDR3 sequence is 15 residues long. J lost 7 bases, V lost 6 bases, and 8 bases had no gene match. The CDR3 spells CASSEGQGEENEQFF. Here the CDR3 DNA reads TGTGCCAGCAGCGAGGGACAGGGGGAGGAGAATGAGCAGTTCTTC.

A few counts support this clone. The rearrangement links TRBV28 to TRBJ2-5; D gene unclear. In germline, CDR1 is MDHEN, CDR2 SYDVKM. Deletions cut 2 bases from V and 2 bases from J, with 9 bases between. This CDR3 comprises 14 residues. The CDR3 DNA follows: TGTGCCAGCAGTTTACAGACTCTGCAAGAGACCCAGTACTTC. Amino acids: CASSLQTLQETQYF.

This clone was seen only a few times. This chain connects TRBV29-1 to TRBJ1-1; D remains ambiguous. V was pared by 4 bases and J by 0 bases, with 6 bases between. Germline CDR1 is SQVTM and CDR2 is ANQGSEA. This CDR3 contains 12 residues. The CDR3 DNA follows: TGCAGCGTTGGGCAAGTGAACACTGAAGCTTTCTTT. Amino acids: CSVGQVNTEAFF.

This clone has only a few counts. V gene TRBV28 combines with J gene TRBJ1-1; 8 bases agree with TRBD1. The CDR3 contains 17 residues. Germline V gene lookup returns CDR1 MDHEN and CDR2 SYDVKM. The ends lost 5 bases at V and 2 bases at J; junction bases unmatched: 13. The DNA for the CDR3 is TGTGCCAGCAGTCTACCCCGGGACAGGCCTGTCAACACTGAAGCTTTCTTT. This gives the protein CASSLPRDRPVNTEAFF.

CDR3 in amino acids: CAISEPGQENTEAFF. As DNA, the CDR3 is TGTGCCATCAGTGAACCGGGACAGGAGAACACTGAAGCTTTCTTT. The chain combines TRBV10-3 with TRBJ1-1; TRBD1 agrees at 8 bases. The CDR3 totals 15 residues. Germline CDR1 is ENHRY and CDR2 is SYGVKD. Trimming at V came to 3 bases and at J to 1 base, leaving 4 bases not matched to a gene.

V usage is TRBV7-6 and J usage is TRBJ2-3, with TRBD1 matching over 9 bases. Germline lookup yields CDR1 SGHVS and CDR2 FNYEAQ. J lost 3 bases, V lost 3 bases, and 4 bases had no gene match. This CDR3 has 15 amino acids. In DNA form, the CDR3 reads TGTGCCAGCAGCTTCGGACAGGGGAGGACAGATACGCAGTATTTT. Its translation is CASSFGQGRTDTQYF.

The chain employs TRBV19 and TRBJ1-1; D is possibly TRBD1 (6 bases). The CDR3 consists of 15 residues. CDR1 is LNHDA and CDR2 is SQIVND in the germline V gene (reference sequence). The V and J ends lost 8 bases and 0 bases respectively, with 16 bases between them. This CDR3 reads CASDTGNEMNTEAFF. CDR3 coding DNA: TGTGCCAGTGATACAGGGAATGAGATGAACACTGAAGCTTTCTTT.

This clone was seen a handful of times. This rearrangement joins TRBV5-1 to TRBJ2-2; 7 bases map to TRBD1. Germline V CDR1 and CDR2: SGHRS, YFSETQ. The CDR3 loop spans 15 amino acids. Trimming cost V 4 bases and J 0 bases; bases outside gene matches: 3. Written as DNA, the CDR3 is TGCGCCAGCAGCCCGGGACAGCCGAACACCGGGGAGCTGTTTTTT. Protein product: CASSPGQPNTGELFF.

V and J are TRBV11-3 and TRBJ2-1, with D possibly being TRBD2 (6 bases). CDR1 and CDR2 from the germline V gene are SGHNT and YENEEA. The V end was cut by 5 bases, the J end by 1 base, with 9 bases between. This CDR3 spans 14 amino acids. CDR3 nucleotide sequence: TGTGCCAGCAGCCCCGGGGGTTCCTACAATGAGCAGTTCTTC. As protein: CASSPGGSYNEQFF.

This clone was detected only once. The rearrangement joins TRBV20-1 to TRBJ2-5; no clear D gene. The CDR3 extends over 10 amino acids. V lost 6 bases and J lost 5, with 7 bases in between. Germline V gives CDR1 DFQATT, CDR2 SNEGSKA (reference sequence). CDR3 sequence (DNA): TGCAGTGCGGAGTTGGAGACCCAGTACTTC. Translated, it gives CSAELETQYF.

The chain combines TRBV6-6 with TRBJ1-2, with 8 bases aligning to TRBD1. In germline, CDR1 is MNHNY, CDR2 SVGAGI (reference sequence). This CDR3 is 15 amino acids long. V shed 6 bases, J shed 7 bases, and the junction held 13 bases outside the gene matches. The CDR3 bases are TGTGCCAGCAGATCGGACAGGGACATTTACTTTGGCTACACCTTC. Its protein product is CASRSDRDIYFGYTF.

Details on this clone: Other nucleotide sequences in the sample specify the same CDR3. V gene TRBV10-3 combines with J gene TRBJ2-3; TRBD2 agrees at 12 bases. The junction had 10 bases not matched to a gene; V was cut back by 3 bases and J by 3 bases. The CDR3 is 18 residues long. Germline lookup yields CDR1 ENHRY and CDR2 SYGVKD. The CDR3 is CAISDSPSGGALTDTQYF. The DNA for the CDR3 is TGTGCCATCAGTGACTCTCCTAGCGGGGGGGCCTTGACAGATACGCAGTATTTT.

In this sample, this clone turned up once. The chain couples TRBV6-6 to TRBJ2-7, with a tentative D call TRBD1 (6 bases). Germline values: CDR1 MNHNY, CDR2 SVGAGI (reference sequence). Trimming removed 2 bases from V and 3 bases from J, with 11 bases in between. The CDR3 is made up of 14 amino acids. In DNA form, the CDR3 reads TGTGCCAGCAGTTACGACAGGTTGGGCTACGAGCAGTACTTC. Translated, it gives CASSYDRLGYEQYF.

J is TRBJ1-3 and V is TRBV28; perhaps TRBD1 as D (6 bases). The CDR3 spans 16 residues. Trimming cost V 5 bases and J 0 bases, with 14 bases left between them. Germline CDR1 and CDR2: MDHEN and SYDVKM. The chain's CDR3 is CASSSPTGPSGNTIYF. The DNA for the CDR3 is TGTGCCAGCAGTAGTCCCACAGGGCCCTCTGGAAACACCATATATTTT.

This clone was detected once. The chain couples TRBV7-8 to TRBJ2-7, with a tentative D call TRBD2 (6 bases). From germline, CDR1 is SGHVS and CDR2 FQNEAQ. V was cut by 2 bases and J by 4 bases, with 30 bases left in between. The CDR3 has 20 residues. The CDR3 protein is CASSLKWGVVRDGTSYEQYV. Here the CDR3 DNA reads TGTGCCAGCAGCTTAAAATGGGGTGTGGTGCGGGACGGCACTTCTTACGAGCAGTACGTC.

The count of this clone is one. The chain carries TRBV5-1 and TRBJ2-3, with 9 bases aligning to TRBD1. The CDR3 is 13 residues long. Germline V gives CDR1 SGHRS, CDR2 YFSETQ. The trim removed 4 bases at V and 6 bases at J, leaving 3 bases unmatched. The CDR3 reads CASSQQGADTQYF. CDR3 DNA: TGCGCCAGCAGCCAACAGGGGGCGGATACGCAGTATTTT.

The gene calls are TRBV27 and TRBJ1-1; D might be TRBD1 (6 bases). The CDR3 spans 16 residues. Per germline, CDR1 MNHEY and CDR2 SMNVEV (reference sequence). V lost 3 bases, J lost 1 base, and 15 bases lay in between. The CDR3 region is CASSFLQGSRNTEAFF. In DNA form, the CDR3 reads TGTGCCAGCAGTTTTCTCCAGGGGAGTAGGAACACTGAAGCTTTCTTT.

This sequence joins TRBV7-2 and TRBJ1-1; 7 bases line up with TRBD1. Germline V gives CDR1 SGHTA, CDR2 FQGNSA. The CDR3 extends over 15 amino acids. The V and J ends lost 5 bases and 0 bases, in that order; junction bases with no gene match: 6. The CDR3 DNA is TGTGCCAGCAGCCGGGACAGAGCCATGAACACTGAAGCTTTCTTT. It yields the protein CASSRDRAMNTEAFF.

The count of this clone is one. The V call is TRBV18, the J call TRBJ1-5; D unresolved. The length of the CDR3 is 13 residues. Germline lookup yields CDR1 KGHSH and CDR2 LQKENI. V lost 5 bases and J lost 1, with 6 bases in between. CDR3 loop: CASSSSSNQPQHF. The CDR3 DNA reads TGTGCCAGCTCATCTTCCAGCAATCAGCCCCAGCATTTT.

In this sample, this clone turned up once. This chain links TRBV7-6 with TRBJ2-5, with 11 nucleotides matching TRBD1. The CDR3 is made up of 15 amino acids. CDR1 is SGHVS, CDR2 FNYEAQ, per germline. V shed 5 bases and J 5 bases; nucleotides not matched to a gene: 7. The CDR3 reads CASSDGQGARETQYF. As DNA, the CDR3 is TGTGCCAGCAGCGACGGACAGGGGGCACGGGAGACCCAGTACTTC. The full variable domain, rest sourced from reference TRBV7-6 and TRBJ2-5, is GAGVSQSPRYKVTKRGQDVALRCDPISGHVSLYWYRQALGQGPEFLTYFNYEAQQDKSGLPNDRFSAERPEGSISTLTIQRTEQRDSAMYRCASSDGQGARETQYFGPGTRLLVL.